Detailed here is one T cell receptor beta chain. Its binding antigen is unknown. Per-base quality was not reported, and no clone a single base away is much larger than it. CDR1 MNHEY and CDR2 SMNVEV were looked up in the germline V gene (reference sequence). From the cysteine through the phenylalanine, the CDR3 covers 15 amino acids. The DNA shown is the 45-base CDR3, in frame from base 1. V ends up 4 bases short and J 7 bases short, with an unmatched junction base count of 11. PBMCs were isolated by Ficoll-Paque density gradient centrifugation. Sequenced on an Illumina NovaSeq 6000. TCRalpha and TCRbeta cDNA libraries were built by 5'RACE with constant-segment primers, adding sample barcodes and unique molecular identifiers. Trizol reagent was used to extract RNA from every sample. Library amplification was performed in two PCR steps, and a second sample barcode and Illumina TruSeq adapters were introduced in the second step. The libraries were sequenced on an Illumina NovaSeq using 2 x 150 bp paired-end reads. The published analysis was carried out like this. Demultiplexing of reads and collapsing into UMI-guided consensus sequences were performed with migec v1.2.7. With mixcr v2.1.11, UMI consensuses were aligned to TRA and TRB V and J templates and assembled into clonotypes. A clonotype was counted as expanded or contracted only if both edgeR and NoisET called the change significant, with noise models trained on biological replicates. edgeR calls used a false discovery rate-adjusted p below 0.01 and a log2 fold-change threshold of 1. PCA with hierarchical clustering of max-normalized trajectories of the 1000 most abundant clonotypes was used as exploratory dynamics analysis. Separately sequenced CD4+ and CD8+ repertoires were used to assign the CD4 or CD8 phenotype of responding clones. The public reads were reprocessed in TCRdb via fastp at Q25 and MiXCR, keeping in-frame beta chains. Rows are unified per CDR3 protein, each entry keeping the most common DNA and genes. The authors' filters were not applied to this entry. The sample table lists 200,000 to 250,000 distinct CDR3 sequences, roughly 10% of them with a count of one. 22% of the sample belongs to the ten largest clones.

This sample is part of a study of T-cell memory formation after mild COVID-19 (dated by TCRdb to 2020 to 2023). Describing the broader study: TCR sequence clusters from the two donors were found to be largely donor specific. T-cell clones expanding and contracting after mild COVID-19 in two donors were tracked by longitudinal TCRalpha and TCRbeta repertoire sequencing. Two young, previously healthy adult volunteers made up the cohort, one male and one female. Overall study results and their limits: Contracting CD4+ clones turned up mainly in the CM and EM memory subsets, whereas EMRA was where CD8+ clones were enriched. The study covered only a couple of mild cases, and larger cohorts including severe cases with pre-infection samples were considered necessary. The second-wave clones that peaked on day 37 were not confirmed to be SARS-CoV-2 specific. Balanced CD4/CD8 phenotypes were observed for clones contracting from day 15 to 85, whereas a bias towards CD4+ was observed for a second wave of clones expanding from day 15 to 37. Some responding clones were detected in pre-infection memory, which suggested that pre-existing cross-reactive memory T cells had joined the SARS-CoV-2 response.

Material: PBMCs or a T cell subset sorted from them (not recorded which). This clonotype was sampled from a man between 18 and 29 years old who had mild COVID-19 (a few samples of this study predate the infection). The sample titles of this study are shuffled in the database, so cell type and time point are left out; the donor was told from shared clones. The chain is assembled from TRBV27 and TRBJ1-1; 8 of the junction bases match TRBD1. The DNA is TGTGCCAGCAGTTCCAGGCCGACACAGGGGGTTGAAGCTTTCTTT. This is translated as CASSSRPTQGVEAFF.